This is a list of T cell receptor beta chains from one sample in a study of cytotoxic CD8 clonotypes in ibrutinib-treated CLL. Some clones are missing from TCRdb's copy, which holds only in-frame ones; the method was immunoSEQ multiplex PCR. The repertoire holds around 70,000 clones, with approximately 70% as singletons. Sequenced here: PBMCs, sampled after 12 months of ibrutinib treatment. Receptors originate from a human donor with chronic lymphocytic leukemia. Each CDR3 is given with its conserved first and last residue. A D gene is named only where the DNA matches it firmly. For some rows the clone size is stated as once, few or many, or as a class when expanded; others skip it.

d_call | clone_size | j_call | v_call | cdr3_aa | cdr3_nt
NA | NA | TRBJ2-3 | TRBV5-1 | CASSLGIGSDTQYF | TGCGCCAGCAGCTTGGGGATAGGGTCAGATACGCAGTATTTT
NA | NA | TRBJ1-2 | TRBV2 | CASRGTRRYGYTF | TGTGCCAGCAGAGGGACACGACGCTATGGCTACACCTTC
NA | NA | TRBJ1-4 | TRBV9 | CASSPGFTNEKLFF | TGTGCCAGCAGCCCAGGGTTTACTAATGAAAAACTGTTTTTT
NA | NA | TRBJ2-5 | TRBV5-4 | CASSREQETQYF | TGTGCCAGCAGCCGGGAACAAGAGACCCAGTACTTC
NA | NA | TRBJ1-3 | TRBV15 | CATSRRQESSGNTIYF | TGTGCCACCAGCAGAAGACAGGAGAGCTCTGGAAACACCATATATTTT
NA | NA | TRBJ2-7 | TRBV5-6 | CASSLQQGEQYF | TGTGCCAGCAGCTTGCAGCAGGGCGAGCAGTACTTC
NA | NA | TRBJ2-1 | TRBV9 | CASNLGAGIYNEQFF | TGTGCCAGCAATCTAGGAGCGGGTATTTACAATGAGCAGTTCTTC
TRBD1 | NA | TRBJ1-2 | TRBV19 | CASNYRGLGYTF | TGTGCCAGTAATTACAGGGGGCTTGGCTACACCTTC
NA | NA | TRBJ2-5 | TRBV30 | CAWSGTGRLETQYF | TGTGCCTGGAGTGGAACAGGGAGATTAGAGACCCAGTACTTC
NA | NA | TRBJ1-6 | TRBV27 | CASSPGRRSSYNSPLHF | TGTGCCAGCAGCCCGGGACGGAGAAGCTCCTATAATTCACCCCTCCACTTT
NA | NA | TRBJ2-5 | TRBV5-1 | CASSLKGGAEETQYF | TGCGCCAGCAGTTTAAAGGGGGGGGCCGAAGAGACCCAGTACTTC
NA | few | TRBJ1-2 | TRBV6-1 | CASSESPGRGGYTF | TGTGCCAGCAGTGAAAGTCCAGGTCGAGGGGGCTACACCTTC